Sequencing of this T cell receptor (beta chain) was carried out in a study of T cells after yellow fever vaccination. Study background: Each of the EM, EMRA, CM and Tscm memory subsets was sorted based on CD3, CD45RA, CCR7 and CD95.

The sample holds many counts of this clonotype. Germline V gives CDR1 SGHDN, CDR2 FVKESK. V was shortened by 1 base and J by 1 base, with 12 bases between the two germline ends. This CDR3 contains 16 residues. Using its own MiXCR run on the 5' RACE reads, TCRdb lists one record per CDR3 protein. The sample holds over 35,000 distinct CDR3 sequences, roughly 6.4% seen once. The input for sequencing was PBMCs, either bulk or a sorted T-cell subset (CD4+, CD8+, memory, or dextramer-sorted; not recorded which), taken 45 days after the yellow fever booster vaccination. The clonotype comes from a man aged 25-45 years who received the YFV17D yellow fever vaccine. V is TRBV14 and J is TRBJ2-3; possible D gene TRBD2, 5 bases. The CDR3, as DNA: TGTGCCAGCAGCCAAGCAGCGGCCTTAGGCACAGATACGCAGTATTTT. Translated, it gives CASSQAAALGTDTQYF.